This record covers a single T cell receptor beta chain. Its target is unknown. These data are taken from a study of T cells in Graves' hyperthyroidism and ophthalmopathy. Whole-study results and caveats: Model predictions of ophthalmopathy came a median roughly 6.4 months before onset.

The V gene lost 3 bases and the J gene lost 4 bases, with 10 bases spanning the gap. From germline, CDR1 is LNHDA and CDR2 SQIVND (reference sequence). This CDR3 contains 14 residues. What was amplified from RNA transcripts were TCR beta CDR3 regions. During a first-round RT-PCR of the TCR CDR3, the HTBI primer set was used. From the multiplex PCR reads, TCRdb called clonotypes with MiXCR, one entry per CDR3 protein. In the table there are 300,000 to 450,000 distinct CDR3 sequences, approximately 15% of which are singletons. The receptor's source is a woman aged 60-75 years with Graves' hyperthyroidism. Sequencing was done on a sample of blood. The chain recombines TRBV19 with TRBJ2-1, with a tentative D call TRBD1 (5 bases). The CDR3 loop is CASSIATGYNEQFF. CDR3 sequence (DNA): TGTGCCAGTAGTATTGCAACAGGATACAATGAGCAGTTCTTC.